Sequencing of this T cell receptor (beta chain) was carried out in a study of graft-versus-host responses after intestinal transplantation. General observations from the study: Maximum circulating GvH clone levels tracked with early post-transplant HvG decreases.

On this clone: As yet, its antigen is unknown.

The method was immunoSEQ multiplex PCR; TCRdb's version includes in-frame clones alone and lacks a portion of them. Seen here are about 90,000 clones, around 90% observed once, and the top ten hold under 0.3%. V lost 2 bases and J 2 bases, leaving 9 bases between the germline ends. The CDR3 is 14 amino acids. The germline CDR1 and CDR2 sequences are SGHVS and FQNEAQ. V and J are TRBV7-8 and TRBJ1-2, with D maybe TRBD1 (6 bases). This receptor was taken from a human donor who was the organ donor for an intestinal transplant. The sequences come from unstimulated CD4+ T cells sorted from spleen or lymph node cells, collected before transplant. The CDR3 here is CASSLQGSNYGYTF. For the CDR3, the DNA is TGTGCCAGCAGCTTACAGGGGTCCAACTATGGCTACACCTTC.